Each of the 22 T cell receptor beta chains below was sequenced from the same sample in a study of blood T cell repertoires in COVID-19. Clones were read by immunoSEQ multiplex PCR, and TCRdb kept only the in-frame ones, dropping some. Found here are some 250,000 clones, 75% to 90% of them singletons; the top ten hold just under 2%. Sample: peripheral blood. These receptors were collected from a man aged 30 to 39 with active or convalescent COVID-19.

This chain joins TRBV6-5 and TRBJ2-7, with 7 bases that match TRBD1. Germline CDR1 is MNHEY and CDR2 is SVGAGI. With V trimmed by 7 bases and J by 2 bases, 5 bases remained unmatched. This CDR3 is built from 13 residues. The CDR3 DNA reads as TGTGCCAGCACCCCGGGACAGACCTACGAGCAGTACTTC. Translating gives CASTPGQTYEQYF.

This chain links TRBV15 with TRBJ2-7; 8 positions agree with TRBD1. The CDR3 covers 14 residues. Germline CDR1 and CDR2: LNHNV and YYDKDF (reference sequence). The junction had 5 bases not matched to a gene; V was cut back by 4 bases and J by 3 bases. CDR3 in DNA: TGTGCCACCAGCATGGACAGGGTTCTCTACGAGCAGTACTTC. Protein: CATSMDRVLYEQYF.

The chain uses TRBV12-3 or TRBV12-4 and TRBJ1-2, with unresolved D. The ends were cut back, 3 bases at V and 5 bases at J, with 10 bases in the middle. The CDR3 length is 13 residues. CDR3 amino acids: CASSLVRYYGYTF. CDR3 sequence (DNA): TGTGCCAGCAGTTTGGTCAGGTATTATGGCTACACCTTC.

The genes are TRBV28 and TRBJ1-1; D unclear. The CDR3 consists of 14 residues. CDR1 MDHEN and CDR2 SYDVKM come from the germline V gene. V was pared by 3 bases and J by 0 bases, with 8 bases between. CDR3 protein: CASSLATLNTEAFF. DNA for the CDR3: TGTGCCAGCAGTTTGGCAACCCTGAACACTGAAGCTTTCTTT.

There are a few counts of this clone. CDR3 sequence: CSVDVSNEFF. For the CDR3, the DNA is TGCAGCGTTGATGTGTCCAATGAGTTCTTC. The rearrangement joins TRBV29-1 to TRBJ2-1; D is unclear. The germline V gene encodes CDR1 SQVTM and CDR2 ANQGSEA. The CDR3 spans 10 residues. Trimming took 3 bases from V and 14 from J, leaving 11 bases between them.

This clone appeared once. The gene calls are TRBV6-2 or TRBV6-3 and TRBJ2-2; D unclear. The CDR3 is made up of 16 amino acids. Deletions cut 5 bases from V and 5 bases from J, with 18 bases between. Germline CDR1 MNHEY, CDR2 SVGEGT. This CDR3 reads CASSPLGTLRTGELFF. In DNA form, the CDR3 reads TGTGCCAGCAGTCCCCTGGGCACCCTACGGACCGGGGAGCTGTTTTTT.

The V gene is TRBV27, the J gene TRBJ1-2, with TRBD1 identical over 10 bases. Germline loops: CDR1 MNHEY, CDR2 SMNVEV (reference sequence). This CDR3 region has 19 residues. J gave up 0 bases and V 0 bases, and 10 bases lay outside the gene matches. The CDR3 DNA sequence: TGTGCCAGCAGTTTATCGGCCCGGGGACAGGGGCCAGCTAACTATGGCTACACCTTC. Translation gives CASSLSARGQGPANYGYTF.

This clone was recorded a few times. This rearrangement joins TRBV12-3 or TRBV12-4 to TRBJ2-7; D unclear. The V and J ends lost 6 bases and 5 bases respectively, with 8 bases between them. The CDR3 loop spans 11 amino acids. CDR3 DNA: TGTGCCAGCAGCATAGCCCACGAGCAGTACTTC. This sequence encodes CASSIAHEQYF.

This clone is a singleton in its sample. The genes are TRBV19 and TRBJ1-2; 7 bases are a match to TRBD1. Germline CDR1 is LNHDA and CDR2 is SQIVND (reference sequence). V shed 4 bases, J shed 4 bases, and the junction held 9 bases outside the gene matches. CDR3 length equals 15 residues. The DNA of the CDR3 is TGTGCCAGTAGTACCAAGGACAGGACGGGCTATGGCTACACCTTC. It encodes CASSTKDRTGYGYTF.

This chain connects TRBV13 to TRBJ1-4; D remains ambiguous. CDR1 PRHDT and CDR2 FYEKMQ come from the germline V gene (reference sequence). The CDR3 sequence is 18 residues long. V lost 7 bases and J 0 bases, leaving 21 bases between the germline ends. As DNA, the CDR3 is TGTGCCAGCACCCTTGGCGGAGTTCAGAAAACAACTAATGAAAAACTGTTTTTT. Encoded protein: CASTLGGVQKTTNEKLFF.

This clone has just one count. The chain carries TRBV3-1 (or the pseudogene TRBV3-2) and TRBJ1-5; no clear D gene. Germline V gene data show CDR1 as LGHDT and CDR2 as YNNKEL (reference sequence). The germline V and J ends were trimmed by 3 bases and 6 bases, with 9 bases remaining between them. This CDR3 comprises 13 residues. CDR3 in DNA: TGTGCCAGCAGCCAGCTGGGAGGTCAGCCCCAGCATTTT. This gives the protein CASSQLGGQPQHF.

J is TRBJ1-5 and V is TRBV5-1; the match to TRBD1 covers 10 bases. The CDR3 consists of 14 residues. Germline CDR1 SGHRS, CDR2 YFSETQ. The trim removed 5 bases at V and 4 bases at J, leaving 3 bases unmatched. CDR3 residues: CASSRTGGNQPQHF. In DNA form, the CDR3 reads TGCGCCAGCAGTCGGACAGGGGGAAATCAGCCCCAGCATTTT.

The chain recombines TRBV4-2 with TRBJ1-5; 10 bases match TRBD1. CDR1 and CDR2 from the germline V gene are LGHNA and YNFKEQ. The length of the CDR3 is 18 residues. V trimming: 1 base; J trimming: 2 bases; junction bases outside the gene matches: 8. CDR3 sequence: CASSQGTGGREGNQPQHF. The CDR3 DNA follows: TGTGCCAGCAGCCAAGGGACAGGGGGAAGAGAGGGCAATCAGCCCCAGCATTTT.

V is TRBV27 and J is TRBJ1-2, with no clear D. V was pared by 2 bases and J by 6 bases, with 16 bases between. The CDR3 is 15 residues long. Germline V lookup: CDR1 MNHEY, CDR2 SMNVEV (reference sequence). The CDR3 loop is CASSLISGPYNGYTF. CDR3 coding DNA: TGTGCCAGCAGTTTAATCTCAGGCCCGTACAATGGCTACACCTTC.

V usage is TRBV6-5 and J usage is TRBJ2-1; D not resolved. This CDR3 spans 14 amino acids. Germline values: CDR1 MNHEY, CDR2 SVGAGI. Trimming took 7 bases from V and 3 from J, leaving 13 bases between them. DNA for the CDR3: TGTGCCAGCACCCTGATGGGCAGCTACAATGAGCAGTTCTTC. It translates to CASTLMGSYNEQFF.

The CDR3 sequence is CASSHIGQGAYEQYF. The CDR3 nucleotides are TGTGCCAGCAGCCACATCGGACAGGGGGCCTACGAGCAGTACTTC. J is TRBJ2-7 and V is TRBV3-1 (or the pseudogene TRBV3-2); 10 bases match TRBD1. Germline loops: CDR1 LGHDT, CDR2 YNNKEL (reference sequence). This CDR3 spans 15 amino acids. V shed 3 bases and J 2 bases; nucleotides not matched to a gene: 4.

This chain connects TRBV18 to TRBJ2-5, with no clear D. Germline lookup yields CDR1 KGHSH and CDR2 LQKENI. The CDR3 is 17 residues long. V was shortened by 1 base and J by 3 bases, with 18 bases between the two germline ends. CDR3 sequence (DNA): TGTGCCAGCTCACCACTTTTATCCCGAACAGAGAAAGAGACCCAGTACTTC. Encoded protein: CASSPLLSRTEKETQYF. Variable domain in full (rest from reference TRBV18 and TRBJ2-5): NAGVMQNPRHLVRRRGQEARLRCSPMKGHSHVYWYRQLPEEGLKFMVYLQKENIIDESGMPKERFSAEFPKEGPSILRIQQVVRGDSAAYFCASSPLLSRTEKETQYFGPGTRLLVL.

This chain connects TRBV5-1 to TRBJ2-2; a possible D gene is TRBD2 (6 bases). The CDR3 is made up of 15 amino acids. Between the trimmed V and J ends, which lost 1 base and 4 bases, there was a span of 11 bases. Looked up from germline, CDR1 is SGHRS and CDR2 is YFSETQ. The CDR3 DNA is TGCGCCAGCAGCTTGCCCGGGCGGGGCACCGGGGAGCTGTTTTTT. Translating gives CASSLPGRGTGELFF. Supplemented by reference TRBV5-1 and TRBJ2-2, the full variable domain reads KAGVTQTPRYLIKTRGQQVTLSCSPISGHRSVSWYQQTPGQGLQFLFEYFSETQRNKGNFPGRFSGRQFSNSRSEMNVSTLELGDSALYLCASSLPGRGTGELFFGEGSRLTVL.

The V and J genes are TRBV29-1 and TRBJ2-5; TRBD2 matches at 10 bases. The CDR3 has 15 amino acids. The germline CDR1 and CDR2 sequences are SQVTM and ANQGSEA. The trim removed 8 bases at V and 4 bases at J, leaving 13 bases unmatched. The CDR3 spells CSLRILQRGGETQYF. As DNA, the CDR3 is TGCAGCTTACGAATTCTCCAGCGGGGGGGAGAGACCCAGTACTTC.

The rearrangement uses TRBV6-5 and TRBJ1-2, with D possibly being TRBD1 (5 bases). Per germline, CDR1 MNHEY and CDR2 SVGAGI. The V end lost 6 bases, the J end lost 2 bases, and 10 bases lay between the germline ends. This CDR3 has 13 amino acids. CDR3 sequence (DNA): TGTGCCAGCAGCCGGACAAGAAACTATGGCTACACCTTC. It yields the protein CASSRTRNYGYTF.

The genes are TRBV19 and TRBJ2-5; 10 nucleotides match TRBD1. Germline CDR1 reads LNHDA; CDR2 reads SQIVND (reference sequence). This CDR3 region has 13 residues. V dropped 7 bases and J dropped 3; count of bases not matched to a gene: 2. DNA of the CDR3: TGTGCCAGTACCGGGACAGGGGAAGAGACCCAGTACTTC. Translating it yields CASTGTGEETQYF. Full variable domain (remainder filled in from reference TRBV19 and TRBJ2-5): DGGITQSPKYLFRKEGQNVTLSCEQNLNHDAMYWYRQDPGQGLRLIYYSQIVNDFQKGDIAEGYSVSREKKESFPLTVTSAQKNPTAFYLCASTGTGEETQYFGPGTRLLVL.

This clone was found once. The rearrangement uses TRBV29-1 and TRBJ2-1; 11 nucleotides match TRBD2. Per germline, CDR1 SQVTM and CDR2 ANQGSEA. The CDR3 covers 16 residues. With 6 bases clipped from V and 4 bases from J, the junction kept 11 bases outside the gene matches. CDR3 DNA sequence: TGCAGCGTGACTAGCGGGATACGGGGGGGTTACAATGAGCAGTTCTTC. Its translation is CSVTSGIRGGYNEQFF.